A selection of T cell receptor beta chains follows, all from one sample in a study of blood T cells in healthy people across ages. TCRdb reprocessed the 5' RACE reads via MiXCR and lists one record per CDR3 protein. This table has about 640,000 distinct CDR3 sequences, 58% appearing once. The sequenced sample was blood. The receptors come from a man aged 55-75 years in good health. Each CDR3 is given with its conserved first and last residue. D genes are given only for firm matches. Size is stated for part of the rows, as once, few or many counts, or as a class when the clone is expanded.

abundance,v_gene,j_gene,len,d_gene,CDR3nt,CDR3aa
-,TRBV9,TRBJ2-7,13,-,TGTGCCAGCAGCGCAGGGACGGGCTACGAGCAGTACTTC,CASSAGTGYEQYF
-,TRBV7-2,TRBJ2-3,14,-,TGTGCCAGCAGCGTCAGCGGGAGCACAGATACGCAGTATTTT,CASSVSGSTDTQYF
-,TRBV5-1,TRBJ2-1,16,TRBD1,TGCGCCAGCAGCCGGACAGGGCCCATTTCCTACAATGAGCAGTTCTTC,CASSRTGPISYNEQFF
-,TRBV12-3/TRBV12-4,TRBJ2-3,16,-,TGTGTCAGCAGTTCCAGGGGGGGGGAGCATACGGATGCGCAGTATTTT,CVSSSRGGEHTDAQYF
once,TRBV12-3/TRBV12-4,TRBJ2-7,15,-,TGTGCCAGCAGCCCCCTCGGGCAGGGTGGCAATGAGCAGTACTTC,CASSPLGQGGNEQYF
few,TRBV28,TRBJ2-3,15,TRBD2,TGTGCCAGCAGTACAGCGGGGGCTAGCACAGATACGCAGTATTTT,CASSTAGASTDTQYF
few,TRBV29-1,TRBJ2-5,12,-,TGCAGCGGTGGGGGGATTAGGGAGACCCAGTACTTC,CSGGGIRETQYF
few,TRBV20-1,TRBJ2-7,11,-,TGCAGTGCTGGAGACAGTTACGAGCAGTACTTC,CSAGDSYEQYF
-,TRBV7-2,TRBJ1-4,15,-,TGTGCCAGCAGCTTAGTTCGGGGGGTAGAGGAAAAACTGTTTTTT,CASSLVRGVEEKLFF
few,TRBV6-6,TRBJ1-2,14,TRBD1,TGTGCCAGCAGGCAGGGGGGGCTCAACTATGGCTACACCTTC,CASRQGGLNYGYTF
-,TRBV20-1,TRBJ2-4,13,-,TGCAGTGCTTCGGGCCCAGAAGGGAGCATTCAGTACTTC,CSASGPEGSIQYF
once,TRBV28,TRBJ2-3,11,-,TGTGCCAGCCAGTCAGGGGATACGCAGTATTTT,CASQSGDTQYF
-,TRBV20-1,TRBJ2-7,15,-,TGCAGTGCTAGCTCCCCAACCGGGCCCGTCGACGAGCAGTACTTC,CSASSPTGPVDEQYF
-,TRBV9,TRBJ2-6,16,-,TGTGCCAGCAGTGTCGGTAATCCCTCTGGGGCCAACGTCCTGACTTTC,CASSVGNPSGANVLTF
-,TRBV7-9,TRBJ2-7,15,TRBD1,TGTGCCAGCAGCACCCGTCCCGGGACAGGGGACGAGCAGTACTTC,CASSTRPGTGDEQYF
-,TRBV20-1,TRBJ2-3,16,TRBD2,TGCAGTGCTAGAGGGGGGACTAGCGGTCGACAAGATACGCAGTATTTT,CSARGGTSGRQDTQYF
-,TRBV7-6,TRBJ2-2,16,TRBD1,TGTGCCAGCAGCTTAGCCTGGACAGGGAGAACCGGGGAGCTGTTTTTT,CASSLAWTGRTGELFF
once,TRBV11-2,TRBJ2-1,13,-,TGTGCCAGCAGCCTTCAGGTCCTCAATGAGCAGTTCTTC,CASSLQVLNEQFF
-,TRBV15,TRBJ2-1,15,TRBD1,TGTGCCACCAGCAGAGTTCGGACAGGGTTAAATGAGCAGTTCTTC,CATSRVRTGLNEQFF
once,TRBV20-1,TRBJ2-3,12,-,TGCAGTGCTGACTGGGACACAGATACGCAGTATTTT,CSADWDTDTQYF
-,TRBV4-2,TRBJ2-5,16,TRBD2,TGTGCCAGCAGCCGAACTAGCGGGGGGGTGGGGGAGACCCAGTACTTC,CASSRTSGGVGETQYF
-,TRBV3-1,TRBJ2-1,14,-,TGTGCCAGCAGCCACAAAACACGGGGCAATGAGCAGTTCTTC,CASSHKTRGNEQFF
-,TRBV9,TRBJ2-3,15,-,TGTGCCAGCAGCCTCCGGGACTCGGTCTCGGATACGCAGTATTTT,CASSLRDSVSDTQYF
few,TRBV9,TRBJ1-1,13,-,TGTGCCAGCAGCGTATCGGTGAACACTGAAGCTTTCTTT,CASSVSVNTEAFF
-,TRBV6-1,TRBJ1-2,13,-,TGTGCCAGCAGTAAGGGACCGATCTATGGCTACACCTTC,CASSKGPIYGYTF
-,TRBV15,TRBJ1-2,13,-,TGTGCCACCAGCTGGGGGCCAATCTATGGCTACACCTTC,CATSWGPIYGYTF
-,TRBV5-1,TRBJ2-3,15,TRBD1,TGCGCCAGCAGCTTAGGGGGCGGCCAAACAGATACGCAGTATTTT,CASSLGGGQTDTQYF
-,TRBV29-1,TRBJ1-2,13,TRBD1,TGCAGCGCTCTGACAGGGACGGTGGATGGCTACACCTTC,CSALTGTVDGYTF
few,TRBV20-1,TRBJ2-7,14,-,TGCAGTGCTAGAGATACTAGTGGGTCCTACGAGCAGTACTTC,CSARDTSGSYEQYF
-,TRBV5-8,TRBJ1-5,17,-,TGTGCCAGCAGCTTCTATTCCTCCCGTCCAGGGAATCAGCCCCAGCATTTT,CASSFYSSRPGNQPQHF
many,TRBV5-1,TRBJ2-5,15,TRBD1,TGCGCCAGCAGCTCCGACAGGGGCCCTATGAAGACCCAGTACTTC,CASSSDRGPMKTQYF
-,TRBV29-1,TRBJ1-2,14,TRBD1,TGCAGCGTTGTACGAACAGGGGGCGACTATGGCTACACCTTC,CSVVRTGGDYGYTF
-,TRBV6-6,TRBJ2-1,13,-,TGTGCCAGCAGTTATGAAGCGCACAATGAGCAGTTCTTT,CASSYEAHNEQFF
-,TRBV20-1,TRBJ2-3,12,-,TGCAGTGCTAGAGGGCATGCAGATACGCAGTATTTT,CSARGHADTQYF
once,TRBV24-1,TRBJ2-2,12,-,TGTGCCACCAGTGGACCAACCGGGGAGCTGTTTTTT,CATSGPTGELFF
few,TRBV3-1,TRBJ1-6,15,-,TGTGCCAGCAGCCTCGGCAGAGGTCCCAATTCACCCCTCCACTTT,CASSLGRGPNSPLHF
-,TRBV11-2,TRBJ2-2,21,-,-,CASSAQETQYFGPGTPGELFF
-,TRBV11-2,TRBJ1-2,13,TRBD1,TGTGCCAGCAGCTCCCAGGGGGCTGGTGGCTACACCTTC,CASSSQGAGGYTF
-,TRBV7-2,TRBJ2-7,14,TRBD1,TGTGCCAGCAGCTTGGGGGGGACAGGGATCGAGCAGTACTTC,CASSLGGTGIEQYF
-,TRBV6-1,TRBJ1-5,17,-,TGTGCCAGCAGTCAGCACAGGGAAAGAGGGAGCAATCAGCCCCAGCATTTT,CASSQHRERGSNQPQHF
once,TRBV10-3,TRBJ1-1,14,-,TGTGCCATCAGTGAGTCGGCAGGGAACACTGAAGCTTTCTTT,CAISESAGNTEAFF
-,TRBV7-8,TRBJ2-7,16,-,TGTGCCAGCAGCTTAGCGCTAGCGTTAATGACCTACGAGCAGTACTTC,CASSLALALMTYEQYF
few,TRBV5-1,TRBJ2-3,13,-,TGCGCCAGCAGCACCCGACCCACAGATACGCAGTATTTT,CASSTRPTDTQYF
few,TRBV7-6,TRBJ1-5,13,TRBD1,TGTGCCAGCAGCTTAGGACAGGGTCAGCCCCAGCATTTT,CASSLGQGQPQHF
many,TRBV20-1,TRBJ2-7,13,-,TGCAGTGCCCTACGGCAGGAGTCCTACGAGCAGTACTTC,CSALRQESYEQYF